These T cell receptor beta chains were read from a single sample in a study of T-cell reconstitution after alpha-beta-depleted transplantation in children. Each CDR3 protein gets one entry after TCRdb re-called the PCR reads with MiXCR. The table lists some 280,000 distinct CDR3 sequences, approximately 9.8% of them singletons. The sequencing used PBMCs from the stem cell graft donor, collected from the stem cell graft. The receptors were gathered from a human donor who donated a stem cell graft to a child with SCID. Both conserved end residues are trimmed from each CDR3.

j_gene | v_gene | CDR3aa
TRBJ2-7 | TRBV2 | ASRPGQVYSEQY
TRBJ1-6 | TRBV20-1 | SARDFDREISPLH
TRBJ2-1 | TRBV6-5 | ASSSQGALYNEQF
TRBJ2-3 | TRBV7-6 | ASQVLPGVTDTQY
TRBJ2-1 | TRBV3-1 | ASSQARLRGLYNEQF
TRBJ2-1 | TRBV7-2 | ASRAVGGLAANEQF
TRBJ2-5 | TRBV10-3 | AISELGGLGETQY
TRBJ2-3 | TRBV24-1 | ATSVGQGPADTQY
TRBJ2-6 | TRBV9 | ASSIESPGANVLT
TRBJ2-7 | TRBV2 | ASRSTVKYEQY
TRBJ2-7 | TRBV7-2 | ASSPVGTGLPSEQY
TRBJ2-1 | TRBV10-3 | AIGVAGDNEQF
TRBJ1-2 | TRBV12-3/TRBV12-4 | ASSPWEGARGYT
TRBJ2-5 | TRBV15 | ATSRNPADSGGQETQY
TRBJ1-4 | TRBV5-1 | ASSFAGGNEKLF
TRBJ2-7 | TRBV4-1 | ASSHDYPSGRTYEQY
TRBJ2-7 | TRBV27 | ASSRREAYEQY
TRBJ1-4 | TRBV6-5 | ASSMVQGSEKLF
TRBJ2-7 | TRBV18 | ASSPSDRAYEQY
TRBJ1-5 | TRBV20-1 | SARGLDRFNQPQH
TRBJ2-1 | TRBV4-1 | ASSQEGSGGPYNEQF
TRBJ1-5 | TRBV20-1 | SGTGEGYSNQPQH
TRBJ2-2 | TRBV4-1 | ASSQWTGATGELF
TRBJ1-6 | TRBV12-3/TRBV12-4 | ASTEQPNSPLH
TRBJ1-5 | TRBV7-9 | ASSPMTGGSNQPQH
TRBJ2-2 | TRBV4-2 | ASSQYVGANTGELF
TRBJ1-6 | TRBV20-1 | SALGQAGSPLH